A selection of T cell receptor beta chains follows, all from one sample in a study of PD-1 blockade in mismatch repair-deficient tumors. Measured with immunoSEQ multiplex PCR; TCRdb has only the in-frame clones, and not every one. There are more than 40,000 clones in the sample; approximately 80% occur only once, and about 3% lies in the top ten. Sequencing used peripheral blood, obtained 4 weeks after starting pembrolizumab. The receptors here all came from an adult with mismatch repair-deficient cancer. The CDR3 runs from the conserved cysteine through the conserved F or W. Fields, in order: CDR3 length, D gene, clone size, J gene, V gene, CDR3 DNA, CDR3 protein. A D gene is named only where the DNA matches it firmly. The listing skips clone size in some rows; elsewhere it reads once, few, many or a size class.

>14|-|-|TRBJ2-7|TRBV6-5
TGTGCCAGCACCCCACGAGGCGGGTCTAAGGAGCAGTACTTC
CASTPRGGSKEQYF
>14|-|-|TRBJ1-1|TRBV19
TGTGCCAGTAGTATGGGGGGCTTTGGGCGGGAAGCTTTCTTT
CASSMGGFGREAFF
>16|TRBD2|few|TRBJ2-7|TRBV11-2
TGTGCCAGCAGCTTAGACCTAGCGGGAGGTGCGGGTGAGCAGTACTTC
CASSLDLAGGAGEQYF
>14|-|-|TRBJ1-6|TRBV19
TGTGCCAGTAGTAGCTATGGGGATAATTCACCCCTCCACTTT
CASSSYGDNSPLHF
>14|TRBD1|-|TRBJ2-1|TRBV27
TGTGCCAGCAGTTTATTCCTCGGACAGGCACTTATGTTCTTC
CASSLFLGQALMFF
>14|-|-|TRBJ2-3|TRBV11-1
TGTGCCAGCATGCGGGGATTGTCTGCAGATACGCAGTATTTT
CASMRGLSADTQYF
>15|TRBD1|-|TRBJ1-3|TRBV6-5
TGTGCCAGCAGTTCTCGGGACAGCTCTGGAAACACCATATATTTT
CASSSRDSSGNTIYF
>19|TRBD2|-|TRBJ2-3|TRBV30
TGTGCCTGGAGTGTACATTCTCTCGGACTAGCGGGCCACACAGATACGCAGTATTTT
CAWSVHSLGLAGHTDTQYF
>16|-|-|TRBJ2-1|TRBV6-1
TGTGCCAGCAGTGTCGGTGGGTCTTACTCCTACAATGAGCAGTTCTTC
CASSVGGSYSYNEQFF
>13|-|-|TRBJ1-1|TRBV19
TGTGCCAGTAGTATAAACAGGAACACTGAAGCTTTCTTT
CASSINRNTEAFF
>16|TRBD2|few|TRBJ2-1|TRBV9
TGTGCCAGCAGCGTAGGAACGGGAGGGATTTGGAATGAGCAGTTCTTC
CASSVGTGGIWNEQFF
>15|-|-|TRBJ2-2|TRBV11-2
TGTGCCAGCACCCAACAGGGCCTGAACACCGGGGAGCTGTTTTTT
CASTQQGLNTGELFF
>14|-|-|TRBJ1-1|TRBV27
TGTGCCAGCAGTTTAAGCAGATTGAACACTGAAGCTTTCTTT
CASSLSRLNTEAFF
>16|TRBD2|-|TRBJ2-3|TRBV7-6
TGTGCCAGCAGCTTAAAAAGCGGGAGCGGCACAGATACGCAGTATTTT
CASSLKSGSGTDTQYF
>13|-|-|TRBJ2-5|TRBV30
TGTGCCTGGAGTGTAACAGGGCAAGAGACCCAGTACTTC
CAWSVTGQETQYF
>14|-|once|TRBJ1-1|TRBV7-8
TGTGCCAGCAGCCTAAAGACCAACAGGGATCGAGCTTTCTTT
CASSLKTNRDRAFF
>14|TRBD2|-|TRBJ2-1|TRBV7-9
TGTGCCAGCGGAGTTTTAGCGGGACACAATGAGCAGTTCTTC
CASGVLAGHNEQFF
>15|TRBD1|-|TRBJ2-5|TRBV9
TGTGCCAGCAGCAACCGGGACAGGGGCCAAGAGACCCAGTACTTC
CASSNRDRGQETQYF
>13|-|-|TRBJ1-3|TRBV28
TGTGCCAGCAGCCCAGGGAGGATTCACACCATATATTTT
CASSPGRIHTIYF
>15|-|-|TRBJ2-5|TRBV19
TGTGCCAGTAGTATTGCTGGAAAGCGGGAAGAGACCCAGTACTTC
CASSIAGKREETQYF
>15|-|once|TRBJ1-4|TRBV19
TGTGCCAGTAGTATAGGGAGCACACCCAGGATGAAACTGTTTTTT
CASSIGSTPRMKLFF
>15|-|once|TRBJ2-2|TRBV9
TGTGCCAGCAGCGTAGCCGGGAGTTCGATCGGGGAGCTGTTTTTT
CASSVAGSSIGELFF
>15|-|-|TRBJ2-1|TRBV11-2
TGTGCCAGCAGCTTAGGTGGGACTCCCTACAATGAGCAGTTCTTC
CASSLGGTPYNEQFF
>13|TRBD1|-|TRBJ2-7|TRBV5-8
TGTGCCAGCAGCGACAGACAGGGCGGGGAGCAGTACTTC
CASSDRQGGEQYF
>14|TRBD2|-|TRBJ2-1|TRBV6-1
TGTGCCAGTTTCCTCGGGACTAGCCGCAATGAGCAGTTCTTC
CASFLGTSRNEQFF
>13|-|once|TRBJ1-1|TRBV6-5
TGTGCCAGCAAAAGAGGGGCCCTCACTGAAGCTTTCTTT
CASKRGALTEAFF
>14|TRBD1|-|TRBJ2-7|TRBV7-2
TGTGCCAGCAGCTTAGTACCCGGACAGGGCGACCAGTACTTC
CASSLVPGQGDQYF
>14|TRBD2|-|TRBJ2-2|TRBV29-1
TGCAGCGGCCAGGGAGGGGCAGACACCGGGGAGCTGTTTTTT
CSGQGGADTGELFF
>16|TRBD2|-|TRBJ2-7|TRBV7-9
TGTGCCAGCAGCTTTAGTGGGACTAGCGTTTCCTACGAGCAGTACTTC
CASSFSGTSVSYEQYF
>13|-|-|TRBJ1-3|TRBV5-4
TGTGCCAGCAGCCAAGAACAGGGAAACACCATATATTTT
CASSQEQGNTIYF
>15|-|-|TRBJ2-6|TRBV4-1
TGCGCCAGCAGCCAAGAGGGGGAAGGGGCCAACGTCCTGACTTTC
CASSQEGEGANVLTF
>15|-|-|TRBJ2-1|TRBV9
TGTGCCAGCAGCGTAGGCCCAGGAGCTTACAATGAGCAGTTCTTC
CASSVGPGAYNEQFF
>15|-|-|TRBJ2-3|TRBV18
TGTGCCAGCTCACCCGGGCTCGAAAGGCCAGATACGCAGTATTTT
CASSPGLERPDTQYF
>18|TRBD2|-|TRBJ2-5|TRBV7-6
TGTGCCAGCAGCCAGAGACTAGCGGGGAAACCCCACCAAGAGACCCAGTACTTC
CASSQRLAGKPHQETQYF
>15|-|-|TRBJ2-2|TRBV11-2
TGTGCCAGCAGCTTATTAGGCCGGAACACCGGGGAGCTGTTTTTT
CASSLLGRNTGELFF
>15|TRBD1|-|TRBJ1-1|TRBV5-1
TGCGCCAGCAGCTTGGGGGACAGGGAGAGGACTGAAGCTTTCTTT
CASSLGDRERTEAFF
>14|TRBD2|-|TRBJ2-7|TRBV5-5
TGTGCCAGCAGCCGGACTAGCGACTCCTACGAGCAGTACTTC
CASSRTSDSYEQYF
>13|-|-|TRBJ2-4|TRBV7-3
TGTGCCAGCAGACTAGGGCCTAACGGCATTCAGTACTTC
CASRLGPNGIQYF
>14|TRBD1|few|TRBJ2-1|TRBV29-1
TGCAGCGCTGCGGACAGGGGGCCCTACAATGAGCAGTTCTTC
CSAADRGPYNEQFF
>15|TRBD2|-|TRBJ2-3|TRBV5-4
TGTGCCAGCAGCTTGGGGACTAGAATAGAGGATACGCAGTATTTT
CASSLGTRIEDTQYF
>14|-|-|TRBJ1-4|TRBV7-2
TGTGCCAGCAGCTTAGACAGCCAAAATGAAAAACTGTTTTTT
CASSLDSQNEKLFF
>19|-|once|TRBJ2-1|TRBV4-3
TGCGCCAGCAGCCAAGGCCGGGGCGAGGGGGGCGGTACAGTCTATGAGCAGTTCTTC
CASSQGRGEGGGTVYEQFF
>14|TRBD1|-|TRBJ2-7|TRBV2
TGTGCCAGCCGGACGGACAGGGACTCCTACGAGCAGTACTTC
CASRTDRDSYEQYF
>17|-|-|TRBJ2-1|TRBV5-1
TGCGCCAGCAGCTTGGAGAAAAGGATGTTCTGGTACAATGAGCAGTTCTTC
CASSLEKRMFWYNEQFF
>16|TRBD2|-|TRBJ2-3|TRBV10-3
TGTGCCATCAGTGAGTCGACAGCGGGAGGCCGAGATACGCAGTATTTT
CAISESTAGGRDTQYF
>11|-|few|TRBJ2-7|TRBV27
TGTGCCAGCAGCTACAGGGACGAGCAGTACTTC
CASSYRDEQYF
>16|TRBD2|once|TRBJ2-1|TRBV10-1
TGCGCCAGCAGTGAGTTTCGGACTAGCGGCTACAATGAGCAGTTCTTC
CASSEFRTSGYNEQFF
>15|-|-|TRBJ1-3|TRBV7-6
TGTGCCAGCAGCTTATTGGGGCCCTCTGGAAACACCATATATTTT
CASSLLGPSGNTIYF
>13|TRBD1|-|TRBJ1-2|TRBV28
TGTGCCAGCAGTTTGCACAGGGGGTATGGCTACACCTTC
CASSLHRGYGYTF
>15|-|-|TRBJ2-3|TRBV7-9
TGTGCCAGCAGCCCTTGGGGCGAACGCACAGATACGCAGTATTTT
CASSPWGERTDTQYF
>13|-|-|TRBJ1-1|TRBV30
TGTGCCTGGAGCACAGGTCGGAAGACTGAAGCTTTCTTT
CAWSTGRKTEAFF
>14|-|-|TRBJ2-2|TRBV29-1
TGCAGCGTTTCTTTAATTTCGAACACCGGGGAGCTGTTTTTT
CSVSLISNTGELFF
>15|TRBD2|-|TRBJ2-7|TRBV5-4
TGTGCCAGCAGCCTTAGCGGGAGCGTATCCTACGAGCAGTACTTC
CASSLSGSVSYEQYF
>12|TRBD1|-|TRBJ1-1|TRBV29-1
TGCAGCGCGAGGACAGGGGACACTGAAGCTTTCTTT
CSARTGDTEAFF
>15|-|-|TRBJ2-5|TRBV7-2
TGTGCCAGCAGCTTAGAGACCCGGGCTACAGAGACCCAGTACTTC
CASSLETRATETQYF